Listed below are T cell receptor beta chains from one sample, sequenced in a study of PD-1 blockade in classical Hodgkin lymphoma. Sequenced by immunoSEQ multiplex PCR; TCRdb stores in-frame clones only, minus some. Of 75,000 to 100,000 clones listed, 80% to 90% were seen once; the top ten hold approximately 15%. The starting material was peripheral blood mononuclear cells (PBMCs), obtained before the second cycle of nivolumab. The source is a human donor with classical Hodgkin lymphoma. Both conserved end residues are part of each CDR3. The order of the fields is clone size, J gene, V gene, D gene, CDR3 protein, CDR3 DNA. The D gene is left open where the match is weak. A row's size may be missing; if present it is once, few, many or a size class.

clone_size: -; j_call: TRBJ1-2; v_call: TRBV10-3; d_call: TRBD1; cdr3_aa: CAISESKQGNYGYTF; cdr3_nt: TGTGCCATCAGTGAGTCCAAACAGGGGAACTATGGCTACACCTTC
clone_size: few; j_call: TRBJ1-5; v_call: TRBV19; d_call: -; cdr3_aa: CASSRGVQVPYQPQHF; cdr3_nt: TGTGCCAGTAGTAGGGGGGTACAGGTCCCCTATCAGCCCCAGCATTTT
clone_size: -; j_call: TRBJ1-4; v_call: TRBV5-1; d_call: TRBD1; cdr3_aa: CASKSGQGAFNEKLFF; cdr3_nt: TGCGCCAGCAAGTCGGGACAGGGAGCCTTCAATGAAAAACTGTTTTTT
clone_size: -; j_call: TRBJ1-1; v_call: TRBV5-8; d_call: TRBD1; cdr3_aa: CASSFLGQGGTEAFF; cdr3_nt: TGTGCCAGCAGCTTCCTTGGACAGGGGGGCACTGAAGCTTTCTTT
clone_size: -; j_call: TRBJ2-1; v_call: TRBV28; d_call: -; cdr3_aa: CASSPGAQQFF; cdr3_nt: TGTGCCAGCAGCCCTGGAGCCCAACAGTTCTTC
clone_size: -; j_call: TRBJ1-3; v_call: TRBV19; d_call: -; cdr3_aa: CASSRGTSSGNTIYF; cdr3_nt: TGTGCCAGTAGTAGAGGGACAAGCTCTGGAAACACCATATATTTT
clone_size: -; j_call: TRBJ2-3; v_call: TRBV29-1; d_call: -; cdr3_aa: CSVVAVSSTDTQYF; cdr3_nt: TGCAGCGTTGTAGCGGTTTCTAGCACAGATACGCAGTATTTT
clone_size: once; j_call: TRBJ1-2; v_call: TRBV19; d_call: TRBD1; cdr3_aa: CASSIARSTGVYANGYTF; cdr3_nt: TGTGCCAGTAGTATCGCGCGGTCGACAGGGGTCTACGCAAATGGCTACACCTTC
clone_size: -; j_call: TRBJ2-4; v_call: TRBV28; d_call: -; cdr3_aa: CASSLRDIQYF; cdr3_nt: TGTGCCAGCAGTTTACGGGACATTCAGTACTTC
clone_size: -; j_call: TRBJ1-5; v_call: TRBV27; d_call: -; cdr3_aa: CASSPPGGQPQHF; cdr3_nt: TGTGCCAGCAGCCCGCCTGGGGGCCAGCCCCAGCATTTT
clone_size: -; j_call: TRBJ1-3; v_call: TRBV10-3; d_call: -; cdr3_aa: CAISEGGGNTIYF; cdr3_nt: TGTGCCATCAGTGAAGGTGGGGGGAACACCATATATTTT
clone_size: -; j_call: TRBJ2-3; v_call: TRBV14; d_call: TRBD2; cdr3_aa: CATGLAGDTQYF; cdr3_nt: TGTGCCACCGGACTAGCGGGAGATACGCAGTATTTT
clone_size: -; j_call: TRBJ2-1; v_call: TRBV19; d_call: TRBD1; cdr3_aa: CATLVPGQGDEQFF; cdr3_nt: TGTGCCACTCTAGTCCCTGGACAGGGCGATGAGCAGTTCTTC
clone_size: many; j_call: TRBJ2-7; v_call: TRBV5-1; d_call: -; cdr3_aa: CASSFSQSYEQYF; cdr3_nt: TGCGCCAGCAGCTTTAGTCAGAGCTACGAGCAGTACTTC
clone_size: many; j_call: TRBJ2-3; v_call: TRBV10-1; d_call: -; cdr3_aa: CASSDSPLAQYF; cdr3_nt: TGCGCCAGCAGTGATTCCCCCCTTGCGCAGTATTTT
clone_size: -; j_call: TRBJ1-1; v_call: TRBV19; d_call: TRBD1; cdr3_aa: CASSILGQGDQNTEAFF; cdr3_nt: TGTGCCAGTAGTATTTTGGGACAGGGAGACCAGAACACTGAAGCTTTCTTT
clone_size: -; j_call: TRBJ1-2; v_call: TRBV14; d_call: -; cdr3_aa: CASRGISNYGYTF; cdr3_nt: TGTGCCTCGAGGGGCATCTCTAACTATGGCTACACCTTC
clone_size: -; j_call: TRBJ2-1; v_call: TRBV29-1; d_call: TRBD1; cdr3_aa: CSVERGGGSYNEQFF; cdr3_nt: TGCAGCGTTGAGAGAGGGGGCGGCTCCTACAATGAGCAGTTCTTC
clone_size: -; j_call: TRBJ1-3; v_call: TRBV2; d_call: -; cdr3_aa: CASDRGSTIYF; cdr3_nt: TGTGCCAGCGATAGAGGCTCCACCATATATTTT
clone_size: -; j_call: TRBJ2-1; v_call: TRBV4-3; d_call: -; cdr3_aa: CASSQEGSGSPNEQFF; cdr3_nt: TGCGCCAGCAGCCAAGAAGGGAGCGGATCCCCCAATGAGCAGTTCTTC
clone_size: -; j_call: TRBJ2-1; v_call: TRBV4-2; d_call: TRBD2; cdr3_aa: CASSSLAANEQFF; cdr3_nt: TGTGCCAGCAGCTCACTAGCGGCCAATGAGCAGTTCTTC
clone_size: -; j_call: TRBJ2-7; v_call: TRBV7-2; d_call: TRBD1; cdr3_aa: CASSFPSTGQGKQYF; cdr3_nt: TGTGCCAGCAGCTTCCCCTCCACGGGACAGGGGAAGCAGTACTTC
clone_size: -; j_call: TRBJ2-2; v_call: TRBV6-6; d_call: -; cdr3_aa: CASSRRHTGELFF; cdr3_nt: TGTGCCAGCAGCCGACGTCACACCGGGGAGCTGTTTTTT
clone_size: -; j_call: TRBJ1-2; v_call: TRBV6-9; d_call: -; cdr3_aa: CASSYGSLGYTF; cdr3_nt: TGTGCCAGCAGTTATGGCAGCCTAGGCTACACCTTC
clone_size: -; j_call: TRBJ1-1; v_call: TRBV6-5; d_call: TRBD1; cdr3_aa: CASSSRTGNTEAFF; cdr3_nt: TGTGCCAGCAGTTCAAGGACAGGGAACACTGAAGCTTTCTTT
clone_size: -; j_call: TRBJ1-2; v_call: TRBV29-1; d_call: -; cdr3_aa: CSVEYGFRWYTF; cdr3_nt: TGCAGCGTTGAGTACGGGTTCAGGTGGTACACCTTC
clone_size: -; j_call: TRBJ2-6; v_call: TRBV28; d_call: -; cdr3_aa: CASSGPGSGANVLTF; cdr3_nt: TGTGCCAGCAGTGGACCGGGCTCTGGGGCCAACGTCCTGACTTTC
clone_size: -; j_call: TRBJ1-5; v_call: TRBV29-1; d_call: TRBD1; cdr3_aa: CSVAGQRDQPQHF; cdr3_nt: TGCAGCGTTGCGGGACAGCGGGATCAGCCCCAGCATTTT
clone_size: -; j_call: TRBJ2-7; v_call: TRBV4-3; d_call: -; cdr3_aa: CASSQDNGGNYEQYF; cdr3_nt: TGCGCCAGCAGCCAAGATAACGGCGGAAATTACGAGCAGTACTTC
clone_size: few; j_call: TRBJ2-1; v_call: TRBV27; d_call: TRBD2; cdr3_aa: CASRLAGGHNEQFF; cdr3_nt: TGTGCCAGCAGGCTAGCGGGAGGTCACAATGAGCAGTTCTTC
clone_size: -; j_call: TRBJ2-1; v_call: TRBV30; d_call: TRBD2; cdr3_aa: CAWGLGLAGGGDEQFF; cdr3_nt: TGTGCCTGGGGCCTTGGACTAGCGGGAGGGGGGGATGAGCAGTTCTTC
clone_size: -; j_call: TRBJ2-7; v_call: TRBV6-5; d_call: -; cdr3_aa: CASSYSSKSTSYEQYF; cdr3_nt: TGTGCCAGCAGTTACTCGAGCAAATCAACGTCCTACGAGCAGTACTTC
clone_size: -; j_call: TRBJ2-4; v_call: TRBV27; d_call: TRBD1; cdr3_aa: CASSSQRDRAANIQYF; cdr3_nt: TGTGCCAGCAGTTCGCAAAGGGACAGGGCGGCAAACATTCAGTACTTC
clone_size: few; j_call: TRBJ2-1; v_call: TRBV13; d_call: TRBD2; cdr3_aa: CASSTTSGRGGEQFF; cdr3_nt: TGTGCCAGCAGCACTACTAGCGGGAGAGGGGGGGAGCAGTTCTTC
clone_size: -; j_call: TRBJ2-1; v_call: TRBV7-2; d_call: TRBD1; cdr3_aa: CASSLGQGWEQFF; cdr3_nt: TGTGCCAGCAGCTTGGGACAGGGGTGGGAGCAGTTCTTC
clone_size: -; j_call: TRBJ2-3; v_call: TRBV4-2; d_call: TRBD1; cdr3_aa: CASSPGTADTQYF; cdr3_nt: TGTGCCAGCAGCCCCGGGACAGCAGATACGCAGTATTTT
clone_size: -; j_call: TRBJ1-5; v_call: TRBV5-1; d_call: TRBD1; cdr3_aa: CASSLLRQGLSGKPQHF; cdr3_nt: TGCGCCAGCAGCTTATTGCGACAGGGACTCTCGGGTAAGCCCCAGCATTTT
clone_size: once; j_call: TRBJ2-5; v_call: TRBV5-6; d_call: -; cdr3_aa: CASSSQGPRETQYF; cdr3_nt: TGTGCCAGCAGCTCTCAGGGGCCAAGGGAGACCCAGTACTTC
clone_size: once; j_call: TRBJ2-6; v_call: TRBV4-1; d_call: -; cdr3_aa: CASSQDLRLSGANVLTF; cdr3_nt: TGCGCCAGCAGCCAAGATCTACGTCTCTCTGGGGCCAACGTCCTGACTTTC
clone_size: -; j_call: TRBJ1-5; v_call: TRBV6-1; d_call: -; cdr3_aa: CASSTRDSNQPQHF; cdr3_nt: TGTGCCAGCAGTACCCGGGACAGCAATCAGCCCCAGCATTTT
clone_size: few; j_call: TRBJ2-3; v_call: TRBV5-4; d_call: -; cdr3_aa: CASMTGTLTDTQYF; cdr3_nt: TGTGCCAGCATGACGGGAACACTGACAGATACGCAGTATTTT
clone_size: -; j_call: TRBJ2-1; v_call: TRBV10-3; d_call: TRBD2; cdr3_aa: CAISDGGGTANEQFF; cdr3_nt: TGTGCCATCAGTGACGGCGGGGGGACGGCCAATGAGCAGTTCTTC
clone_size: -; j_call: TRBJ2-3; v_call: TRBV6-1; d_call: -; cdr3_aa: CASSEVWLGSAVADTQYF; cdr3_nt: TGTGCCAGCAGTGAAGTGTGGTTGGGATCAGCGGTCGCAGATACGCAGTATTTT
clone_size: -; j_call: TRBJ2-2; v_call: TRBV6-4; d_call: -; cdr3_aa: CASSVGQNTGELFF; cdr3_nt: TGTGCCAGCAGTGTAGGACAGAACACCGGGGAGCTGTTTTTT
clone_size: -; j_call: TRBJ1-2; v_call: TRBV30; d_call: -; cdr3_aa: CAIPGGRGGYTF; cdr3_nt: TGTGCCATACCGGGTGGCAGGGGCGGCTACACCTTC
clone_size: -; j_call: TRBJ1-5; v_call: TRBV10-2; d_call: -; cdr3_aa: CASSENSNQPQHF; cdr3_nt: TGCGCCAGCAGTGAAAATAGCAATCAGCCCCAGCATTTT
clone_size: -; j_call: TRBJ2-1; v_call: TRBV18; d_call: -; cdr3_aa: CASSPGFGGYNEQFF; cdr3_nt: TGTGCCAGCTCACCAGGGTTTGGTGGTTACAATGAGCAGTTCTTC
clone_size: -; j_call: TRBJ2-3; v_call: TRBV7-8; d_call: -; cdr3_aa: CASSPRIDEADTQYF; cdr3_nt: TGTGCCAGCAGCCCCCGGATAGACGAAGCAGATACGCAGTATTTT
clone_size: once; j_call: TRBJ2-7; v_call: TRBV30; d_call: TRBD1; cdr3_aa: CAWGRQGTEQYF; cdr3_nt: TGTGCCTGGGGACGACAGGGGACCGAGCAGTACTTC
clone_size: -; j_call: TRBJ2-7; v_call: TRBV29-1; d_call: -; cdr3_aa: CSVGVSLYEQYF; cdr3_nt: TGCAGCGTTGGGGTCAGCCTCTACGAGCAGTACTTC
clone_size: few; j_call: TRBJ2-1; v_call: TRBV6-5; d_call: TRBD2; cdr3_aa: CASSPLAGVGNEQFF; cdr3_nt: TGTGCCAGCAGTCCTCTAGCGGGAGTAGGCAATGAGCAGTTCTTC
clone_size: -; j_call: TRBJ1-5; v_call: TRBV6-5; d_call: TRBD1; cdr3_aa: CASSETGGRQHF; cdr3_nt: TGTGCCAGCAGTGAAACAGGGGGAAGACAGCATTTT
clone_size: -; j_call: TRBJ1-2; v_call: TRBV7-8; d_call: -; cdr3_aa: CASSLGQATGYTF; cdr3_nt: TGTGCCAGCAGCTTGGGGCAGGCCACAGGCTACACCTTC
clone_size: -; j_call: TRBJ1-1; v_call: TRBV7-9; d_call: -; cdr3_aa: CASSLGARNMNTEAFF; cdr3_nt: TGTGCCAGCAGCTTAGGCGCCAGGAACATGAACACTGAAGCTTTCTTT
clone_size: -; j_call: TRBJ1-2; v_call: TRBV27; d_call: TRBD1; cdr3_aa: CASSPRPTGGDGYTF; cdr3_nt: TGTGCCAGCAGTCCCAGACCGACAGGGGGGGATGGCTACACCTTC